Shown below are 27 T cell receptor beta chains from a single sample sequenced in a study of sequential checkpoint blockade in melanoma. Sample treatment: randomized to nivolumab then ipilimumab (arm A) or the reverse (arm B). Only in-frame clones appear in the TCRdb table, and some are missing; sequencing was by immunoSEQ multiplex PCR. The sample includes about 5,100 clones, 30% to 35% of them seen just once. Source: tumor tissue (inferred from file names), taken from a patient given nivolumab and ipilimumab in sequence. All receptors derive from a human donor with melanoma.

This chain links TRBV30 with TRBJ1-5; D gene ambiguous. Germline V lookup: CDR1 GTSNPN, CDR2 SVGIG (reference sequence). The ends were cut back, 0 bases at V and 6 bases at J, with 6 bases in the middle. There are 12 residues in the CDR3. CDR3 nucleotides: TGTGCCTGGAGTGTCGGAGGTCAGCCCCAGCATTTT. Amino acids: CAWSVGGQPQHF.

The rearrangement uses TRBV6-8 and TRBJ2-3; weak D call: TRBD1 (7 bases). Trimming pared 6 bases from V and 1 base from J, leaving 14 bases between. Germline V lookup: CDR1 MNHGY, CDR2 SAAAGT. This CDR3 has 15 residues. The CDR3 is CASRARGTGTDTQYF. CDR3 DNA sequence: TGTGCCAGCAGGGCCCGCGGGACAGGCACAGATACGCAGTATTTT.

This clone occurred once. The J gene is TRBJ1-2, the V gene TRBV19; TRBD1 matches 9 bases. There are 16 residues in the CDR3. In germline, CDR1 is LNHDA, CDR2 SQIVND (reference sequence). CDR3 in amino acids: CATSLGQGLSPYGYTF. DNA for the CDR3: TGTGCGACTAGTTTGGGACAGGGCCTGAGCCCCTATGGCTACACCTTC.

V is TRBV6-8 and J is TRBJ1-3; 9 nucleotides align to TRBD1. With 10 bases clipped from V and 4 bases from J, the junction kept 11 bases outside the gene matches. Germline CDR1 is MNHGY and CDR2 is SAAAGT. The CDR3 sequence is 15 residues long. The CDR3, as DNA: TGTGCCATCAGCTCACAGGGGGCTTCCGGAAACACCATATATTTT. Protein: CAISSQGASGNTIYF.

The rearrangement links TRBV19 to TRBJ1-1; no clear D. Per germline, CDR1 LNHDA and CDR2 SQIVND (reference sequence). The V gene lost 3 bases and the J gene lost 0 bases, with 8 bases spanning the gap. There are 14 residues in the CDR3. The CDR3 DNA sequence: TGTGCCAGTAGTATCGGGCGGCTGAACACTGAAGCTTTCTTT. It codes for CASSIGRLNTEAFF.

The table lists this clone with a few counts. The chain has TRBV22-1 and TRBJ2-1; the table's TRBD1 call for D was not verified on the DNA. TRBV22-1 constitutes a pseudogene. The CDR3 length is 14 residues. The CDR3 loop reads CASSYQGHYNEQFF. The CDR3 nucleotides read TGTGCCAGCAGTTACCAGGGTCACTACAATGAGCAGTTCTTC.

Only a few counts were recorded for this clone. The J gene is TRBJ1-5, the V gene TRBV9; TRBD1 matches 10 bases. The length of the CDR3 is 14 residues. V shed 5 bases, J shed 4 bases, and the junction held 3 bases outside the gene matches. The V gene's germline CDR1 is SGDLS and CDR2 YYNGEE. CDR3 protein: CASRGTGANQPQHF. The CDR3 nucleotides read TGTGCCAGCAGGGGGACAGGGGCTAATCAGCCCCAGCATTTT.

The V call is TRBV30, the J call TRBJ1-5; tentatively, D is TRBD1 (6 bases). Germline CDR1 GTSNPN, CDR2 SVGIG (reference sequence). Trimming removed 1 base from V and 9 bases from J, with 10 bases in between. This CDR3 has 12 amino acids. CDR3 sequence reads: CAWSEGVRPQHF. CDR3 nucleotides: TGTGCCTGGAGTGAGGGGGTTCGGCCCCAGCATTTT.

This clone was counted a few times. The V gene is TRBV11-3, the J gene TRBJ2-1; no clear D. This CDR3 has 14 amino acids. V was clipped by 3 bases and J by 5 bases, with 11 bases between them. Germline V gene sequence: CDR1 SGHNT, CDR2 YENEEA. CDR3 amino acids: CASSFVAGDNEQFF. The CDR3 nucleotides are TGTGCCAGCAGCTTCGTCGCTGGAGACAATGAGCAGTTCTTC.

The J gene is TRBJ1-2, the V gene TRBV19; tentative D call: TRBD1 (6 bases). The CDR3 covers 12 residues. The V end lost 6 bases, the J end lost 4 bases, and 9 bases lay between the germline ends. Germline assignment: CDR1 LNHDA and CDR2 SQIVND (reference sequence). The CDR3 protein is CASRQGTYGYTF. The CDR3 DNA reads TGTGCCAGTAGGCAGGGGACCTATGGCTACACCTTC.

A few counts support this clone. A junction end diverges from the germline sequence, so it may reflect a read error. The chain is built from TRBV6-4 and TRBJ2-7; D unresolved. The CDR3 covers 11 residues. Germline V gene data show CDR1 as MRHNA and CDR2 as SNTAGT. CDR3 sequence: CAISDREEQYF. The CDR3 DNA sequence: TGTGCCATCAGTGACCGAGAAGAGCAGTACTTC.

The J gene is TRBJ1-1, the V gene TRBV19, with D tentatively TRBD1 (6 bases). Per the germline V gene, CDR1 is LNHDA and CDR2 is SQIVND (reference sequence). The length of the CDR3 is 14 residues. Trimming removed 3 bases at V and 0 bases at J, with 8 bases between. The CDR3 bases are TGTGCCAGTAGTATGAGGACAGTGAACACTGAAGCTTTCTTT. As protein: CASSMRTVNTEAFF.

The DNA for the CDR3 is TGTGCCAGCAGTTCCTTTACAGGGGACTCTGGGGCCAACGTCCTGACTTTC. Amino acids: CASSSFTGDSGANVLTF. The chain uses TRBV6-8 and TRBJ2-6, with 7 bases identical to TRBD1. Germline CDR1 and CDR2: MNHGY and SAAAGT. The V gene end was trimmed by 4 bases and the J gene end by 0 bases; junction bases not matched to a gene: 6. The CDR3 has 17 amino acids.

This clone was observed a handful of times. The chain joins TRBV5-1 to TRBJ2-1; no reliable D call. The CDR3 runs to 16 residues. With 0 bases removed from V and 3 bases from J, the gap between germline ends came to 13 bases. The germline V gene has CDR1 SGHRS and CDR2 YFSETQ. CDR3 sequence reads: CASSLVSTDFYNEQFF. The CDR3 DNA reads TGCGCCAGCAGCTTGGTATCGACCGATTTCTACAATGAGCAGTTCTTC.

The V and J genes are TRBV4-1 and TRBJ2-7, with D possibly being TRBD2 (7 bases). V was pared by 0 bases and J by 4 bases, with 13 bases between. The CDR3 runs 15 residues. Germline V gene sequence: CDR1 MGHRA, CDR2 YSYEKL. This CDR3 reads CASSQEEGEGYEQYF. The CDR3 DNA sequence: TGCGCCAGCAGCCAAGAGGAGGGGGAGGGATACGAGCAGTACTTC.

The table lists this clone with a few counts. The gene calls are TRBV28 and TRBJ1-6, with 8 bases that match TRBD1. V dropped 2 bases and J dropped 6; count of bases not matched to a gene: 9. The CDR3 consists of 17 residues. CDR1 is MDHEN and CDR2 is SYDVKM in the germline V gene. As DNA, the CDR3 is TGTGCCAGCAGTTTACGTCAGGGGGCTTTTCCTAATTCACCCCTCCACTTT. Translated: CASSLRQGAFPNSPLHF.

This clone was recorded a few times. The chain combines TRBV5-1 with TRBJ2-6; D is possibly TRBD1 or TRBD2 (6 bases each). The germline V gene encodes CDR1 SGHRS and CDR2 YFSETQ. Deletions cut 0 bases from V and 4 bases from J, with 17 bases between. The CDR3 spans 18 residues. The CDR3 DNA reads as TGCGCCAGCAGCTTGGACAGGGTTGGAGGGTCGGGGGCCAACGTCCTGACTTTC. As protein: CASSLDRVGGSGANVLTF. The full variable domain, completed using reference TRBV5-1 and TRBJ2-6, is KAGVTQTPRYLIKTRGQQVTLSCSPISGHRSVSWYQQTPGQGLQFLFEYFSETQRNKGNFPGRFSGRQFSNSRSEMNVSTLELGDSALYLCASSLDRVGGSGANVLTFGAGSRLTVL.

Many counts were recorded for this clone. One end of the junction varies from germline; a read error may be responsible. The chain carries TRBV6-8 and TRBJ2-3, with D maybe TRBD2 (5 bases). Germline CDR1 and CDR2: MNHGY and SAAAGT. The CDR3 has 14 amino acids. DNA of the CDR3: TGTGCCATCAGTACACCAACTAGAACAGATACGCAGTATTTT. Protein sequence: CAISTPTRTDTQYF.

This chain connects TRBV5-1 to TRBJ1-3, with D hard to call. Per the germline V gene, CDR1 is SGHRS and CDR2 is YFSETQ. Trimming cost V 1 base and J 0 bases, with 11 bases left between them. The CDR3 spans 16 residues. The CDR3 reads CASSLSALNSGNTIYF. The CDR3 region has the DNA TGCGCCAGCAGCTTGTCGGCATTGAACTCTGGAAACACCATATATTTT.

This rearrangement joins TRBV18 to TRBJ1-1, with D possibly being TRBD1 (6 bases). Germline V gives CDR1 KGHSH, CDR2 LQKENI. The V and J ends lost 3 bases and 2 bases respectively, with 10 bases between them. The CDR3 totals 14 residues. The CDR3 reads CASSPGHVNTEAFF. Written as DNA, the CDR3 is TGTGCCAGCTCACCGGGACACGTTAACACTGAAGCTTTCTTT.

This rearrangement joins TRBV5-1 to TRBJ2-3; 10 nucleotides align to TRBD1. With 5 bases clipped from V and 5 bases from J, the junction kept 8 bases outside the gene matches. Germline assignment: CDR1 SGHRS and CDR2 YFSETQ. The CDR3 sequence is 15 residues long. The CDR3 nucleotides are TGCGCCAGCAGTTACGGACAGGGGGTACGAGATACGCAGTATTTT. Residues: CASSYGQGVRDTQYF.

J is TRBJ1-1 and V is TRBV15; 8 positions match TRBD1. The CDR3 sequence is 16 residues long. Germline V gene lookup returns CDR1 LNHNV and CDR2 YYDKDF (reference sequence). Trimming took 0 bases from V and 4 from J; bases not matched to a gene: 7. For the CDR3, the DNA is TGTGCCACCAGCAGAGACGACAGGGGAAGAGGCACTGAAGCTTTCTTT. This translates into CATSRDDRGRGTEAFF.

The chain carries TRBV30 and TRBJ2-3; 10 nucleotides align to TRBD2. This CDR3 is 14 amino acids long. Germline V lookup: CDR1 GTSNPN, CDR2 SVGIG (reference sequence). V gave up 0 bases and J gave up 5 bases; unmatched junction bases: 2. The CDR3 nucleotides read TGTGCCTGGAGTGTCCTAGCGGGGGAAGATACGCAGTATTTT. This encodes CAWSVLAGEDTQYF. Filled out from reference TRBV30 and TRBJ2-3, the complete variable domain reads SQTIHQWPATLVQPVGSPLSLECTVEGTSNPNLYWYRQAAGRGLQLLFYSVGIGQISSEVPQNLSASRPQDRQFILSSKKLLLSDSGFYLCAWSVLAGEDTQYFGPGTRLTVL.

This clone came up a few times. The chain joins TRBV9 to TRBJ1-4; D remains ambiguous. Germline V CDR1 and CDR2: SGDLS, YYNGEE. V shed 1 base and J shed 4 bases, with 8 bases lying between them. This CDR3 has 14 amino acids. In DNA, the CDR3 is TGTGCCAGCAGCGTACAGGCCCGTAATGAAAAACTGTTTTTT. Its translation is CASSVQARNEKLFF.

The rearrangement joins TRBV19 to TRBJ2-1, with no clear D. This CDR3 contains 14 residues. The germline V and J ends were trimmed by 5 bases and 1 base, with 9 bases remaining between them. Germline CDR1 LNHDA, CDR2 SQIVND (reference sequence). CDR3: CASSLVGSYNEQFF. CDR3 in DNA: TGTGCCAGTAGTCTCGTCGGTTCCTACAATGAGCAGTTCTTC.

The rearrangement joins TRBV14 to TRBJ2-1, with TRBD1 as a possible D gene (5 bases). The CDR3 is 13 amino acids. The V gene's germline CDR1 is SGHDN and CDR2 FVKESK. Trimming stripped 6 bases from V and 14 bases from J, with 20 bases between. CDR3 protein: CASSQKGYRLEFF. CDR3 nucleotides: TGTGCCAGCAGTCAAAAAGGGTACAGGCTAGAGTTCTTC.

In its sample, this clone is medium-sized (0.01 to 0.1%). This chain links TRBV11-3 with TRBJ1-6; 7 bases align to TRBD1. Unmatched junction bases numbered 11, after V lost 5 bases and J lost 10 bases. Germline loops: CDR1 SGHNT, CDR2 YENEEA. The CDR3 sequence is 15 residues long. The CDR3 nucleotides are TGTGCCAGCAGCATTCCGACAGGGCACAAATCACCCCTCCACTTT. Its protein is CASSIPTGHKSPLHF.